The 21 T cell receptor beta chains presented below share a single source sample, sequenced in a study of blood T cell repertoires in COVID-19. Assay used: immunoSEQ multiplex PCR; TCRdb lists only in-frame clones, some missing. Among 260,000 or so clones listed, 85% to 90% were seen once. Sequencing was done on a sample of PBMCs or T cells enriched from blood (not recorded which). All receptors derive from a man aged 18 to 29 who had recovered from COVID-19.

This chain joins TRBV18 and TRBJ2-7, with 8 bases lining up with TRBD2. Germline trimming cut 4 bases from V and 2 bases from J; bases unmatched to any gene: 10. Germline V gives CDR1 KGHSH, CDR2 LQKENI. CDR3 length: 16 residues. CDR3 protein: CASSQSSGEETYEQYF. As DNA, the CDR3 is TGTGCCAGCTCACAAAGTAGCGGGGAGGAAACCTACGAGCAGTACTTC. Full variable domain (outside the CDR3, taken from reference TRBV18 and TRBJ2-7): NAGVMQNPRHLVRRRGQEARLRCSPMKGHSHVYWYRQLPEEGLKFMVYLQKENIIDESGMPKERFSAEFPKEGPSILRIQQVVRGDSAAYFCASSQSSGEETYEQYFGPGTRLTVT.

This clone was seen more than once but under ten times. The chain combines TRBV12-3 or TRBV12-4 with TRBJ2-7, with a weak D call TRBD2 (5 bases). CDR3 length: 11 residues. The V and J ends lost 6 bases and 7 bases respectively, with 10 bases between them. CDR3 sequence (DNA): TGTGCCAGCAGGAGGGAGCGAGAGCAGTACTTC. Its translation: CASRREREQYF.

CDR3 bases: TGTGCCAGCAGTTACTCCAGTGACAGGACGGGAAACACCATATATTTT. Translating gives CASSYSSDRTGNTIYF. The chain recombines TRBV6-5 with TRBJ1-3; weak D call: TRBD1 (6 bases). CDR1 and CDR2 from the germline V gene are MNHEY and SVGAGI. The ends were cut back, 0 bases at V and 4 bases at J, with 13 bases in the middle. This CDR3 spans 16 amino acids.

The CDR3, as DNA: TGCGCCAGCAGCCTTTATTACGGACAAGGGGTAAATCAGCCCCAGCATTTT. Translation gives CASSLYYGQGVNQPQHF. V and J are TRBV4-1 and TRBJ1-5; D perhaps matches TRBD1 (5 bases). This CDR3 spans 17 amino acids. Per the germline V gene, CDR1 is MGHRA and CDR2 is YSYEKL. V was trimmed by 4 bases and J by 4 bases, leaving 20 bases between them.

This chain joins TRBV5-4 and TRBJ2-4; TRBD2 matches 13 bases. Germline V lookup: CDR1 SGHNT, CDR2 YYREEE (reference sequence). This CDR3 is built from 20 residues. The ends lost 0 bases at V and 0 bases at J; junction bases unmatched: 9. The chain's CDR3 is CASSLDLGLAGTLAKNIQYF. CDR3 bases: TGTGCCAGCAGCTTGGACTTGGGACTAGCGGGGACCCTAGCCAAAAACATTCAGTACTTC.

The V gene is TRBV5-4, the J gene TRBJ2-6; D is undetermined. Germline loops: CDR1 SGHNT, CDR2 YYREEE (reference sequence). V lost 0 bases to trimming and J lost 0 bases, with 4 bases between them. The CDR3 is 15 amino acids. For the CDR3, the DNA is TGTGCCAGCAGCTTGGTTAGCTCTGGGGCCAACGTCCTGACTTTC. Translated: CASSLVSSGANVLTF.

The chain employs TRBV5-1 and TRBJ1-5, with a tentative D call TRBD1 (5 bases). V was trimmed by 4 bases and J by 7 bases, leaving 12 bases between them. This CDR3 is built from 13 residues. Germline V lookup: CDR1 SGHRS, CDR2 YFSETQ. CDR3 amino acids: CASSARVGQPQHF. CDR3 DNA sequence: TGCGCCAGCAGCGCCAGGGTTGGCCAGCCCCAGCATTTT.

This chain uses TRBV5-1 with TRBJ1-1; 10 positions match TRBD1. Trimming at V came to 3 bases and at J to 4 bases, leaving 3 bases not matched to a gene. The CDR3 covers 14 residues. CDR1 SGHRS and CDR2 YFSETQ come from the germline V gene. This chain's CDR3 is CASSSGQGGTEAFF. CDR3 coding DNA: TGCGCCAGCAGCTCAGGACAGGGGGGCACTGAAGCTTTCTTT.

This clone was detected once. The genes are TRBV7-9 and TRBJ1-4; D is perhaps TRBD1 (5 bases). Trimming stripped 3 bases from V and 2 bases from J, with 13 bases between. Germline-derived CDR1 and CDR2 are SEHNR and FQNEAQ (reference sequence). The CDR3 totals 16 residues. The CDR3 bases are TGTGCCAGCAGCTTTATCAGGGAGGGGACTAATGAAAAACTGTTTTTT. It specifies CASSFIREGTNEKLFF.

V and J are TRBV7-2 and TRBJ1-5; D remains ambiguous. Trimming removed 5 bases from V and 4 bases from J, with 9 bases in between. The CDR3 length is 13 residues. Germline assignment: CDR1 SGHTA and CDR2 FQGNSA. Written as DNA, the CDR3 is TGTGCCAGCAGCACCGGGAGGAATCAGCCCCAGCATTTT. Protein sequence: CASSTGRNQPQHF. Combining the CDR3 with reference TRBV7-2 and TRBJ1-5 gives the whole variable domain GAGVSQSPSNKVTEKGKDVELRCDPISGHTALYWYRQSLGQGLEFLIYFQGNSAPDKSGLPSDRFSAERTGGSVSTLTIQRTQQEDSAVYLCASSTGRNQPQHFGDGTRLSIL.

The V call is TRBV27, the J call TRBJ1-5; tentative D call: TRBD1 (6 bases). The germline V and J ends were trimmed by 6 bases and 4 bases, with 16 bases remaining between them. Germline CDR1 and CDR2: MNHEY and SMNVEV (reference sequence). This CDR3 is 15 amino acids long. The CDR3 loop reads CASSSQGTRNQPQHF. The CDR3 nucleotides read TGTGCCAGCAGCTCACAGGGAACTCGGAATCAGCCCCAGCATTTT.

CDR3 sequence: CATSRIQGLYTGELFF. The CDR3 nucleotides read TGTGCCACCAGCAGAATACAGGGGCTCTACACCGGGGAGCTGTTTTTT. The rearrangement uses TRBV15 and TRBJ2-2; 7 positions agree with TRBD1. This CDR3 has 16 residues. J gave up 3 bases and V 2 bases, and 6 bases lay outside the gene matches. CDR1 is LNHNV, CDR2 YYDKDF, per germline (reference sequence).

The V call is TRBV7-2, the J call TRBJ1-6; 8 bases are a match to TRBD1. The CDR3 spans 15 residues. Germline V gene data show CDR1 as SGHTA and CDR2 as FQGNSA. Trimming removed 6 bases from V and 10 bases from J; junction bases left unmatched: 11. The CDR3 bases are TGTGCCAGCAGTTCGTTCGGACAGGGCGGATCACCCCTCCACTTT. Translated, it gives CASSSFGQGGSPLHF.

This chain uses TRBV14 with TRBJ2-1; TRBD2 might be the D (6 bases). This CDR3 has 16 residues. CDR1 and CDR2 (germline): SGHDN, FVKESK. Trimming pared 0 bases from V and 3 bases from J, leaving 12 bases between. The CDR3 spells CASSQEYTGDYNEQFF. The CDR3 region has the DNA TGTGCCAGCAGCCAAGAATATACGGGAGACTACAATGAGCAGTTCTTC. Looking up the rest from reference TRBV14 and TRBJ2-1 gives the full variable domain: EAGVTQFPSHSVIEKGQTVTLRCDPISGHDNLYWYRRVMGKEIKFLLHFVKESKQDESGMPNNRFLAERTGGTYSTLKVQPAELEDSGVYFCASSQEYTGDYNEQFFGPGTRLTVL.

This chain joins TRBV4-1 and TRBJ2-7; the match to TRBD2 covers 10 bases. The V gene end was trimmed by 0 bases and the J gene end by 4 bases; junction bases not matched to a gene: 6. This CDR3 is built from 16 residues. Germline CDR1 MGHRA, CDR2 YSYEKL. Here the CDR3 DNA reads TGCGCCAGCAGCCAAGAACCGGGACTAGCGATATACGAGCAGTACTTC. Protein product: CASSQEPGLAIYEQYF.

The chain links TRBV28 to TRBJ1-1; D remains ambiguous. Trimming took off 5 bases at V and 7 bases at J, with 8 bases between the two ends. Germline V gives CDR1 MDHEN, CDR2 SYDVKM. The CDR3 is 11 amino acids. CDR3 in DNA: TGTGCCAGCAGTGAGCGAGGTGAAGCTTTCTTT. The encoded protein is CASSERGEAFF.

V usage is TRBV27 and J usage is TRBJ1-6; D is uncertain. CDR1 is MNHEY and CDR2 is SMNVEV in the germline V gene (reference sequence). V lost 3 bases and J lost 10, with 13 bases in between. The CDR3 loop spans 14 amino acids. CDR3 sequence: CASSFSGGNSPLHF. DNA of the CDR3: TGTGCCAGCAGTTTTTCGGGAGGGAACTCACCCCTCCACTTT.

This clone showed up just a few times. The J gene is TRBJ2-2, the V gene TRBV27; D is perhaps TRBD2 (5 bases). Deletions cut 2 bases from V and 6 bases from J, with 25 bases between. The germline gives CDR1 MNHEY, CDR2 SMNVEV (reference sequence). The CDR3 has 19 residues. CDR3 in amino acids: CASSLRGPSRASKAGELFF. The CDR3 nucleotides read TGTGCCAGCAGTTTACGAGGTCCCTCGAGAGCTAGCAAGGCCGGGGAGCTGTTTTTT.

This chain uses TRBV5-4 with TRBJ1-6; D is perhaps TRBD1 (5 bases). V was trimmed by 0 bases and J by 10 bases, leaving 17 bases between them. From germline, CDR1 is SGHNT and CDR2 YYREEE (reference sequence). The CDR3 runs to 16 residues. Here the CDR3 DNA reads TGTGCCAGCAGCTTGGGGGTCCGCAGGGTTGGATCACCCCTCCACTTT. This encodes CASSLGVRRVGSPLHF.

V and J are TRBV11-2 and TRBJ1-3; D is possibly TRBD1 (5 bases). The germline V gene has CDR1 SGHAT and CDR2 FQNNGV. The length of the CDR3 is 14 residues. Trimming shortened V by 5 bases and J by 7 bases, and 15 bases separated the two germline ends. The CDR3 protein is CASSPLRDWNTIYF. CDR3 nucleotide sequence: TGTGCCAGCAGCCCCCTCCGGGACTGGAACACCATATATTTT.

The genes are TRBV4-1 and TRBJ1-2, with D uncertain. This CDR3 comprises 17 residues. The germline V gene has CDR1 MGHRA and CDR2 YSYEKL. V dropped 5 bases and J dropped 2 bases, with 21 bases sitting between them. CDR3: CASSSRHGQRRNYGYTF. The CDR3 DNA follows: TGCGCCAGCAGCTCGAGACATGGCCAGAGGAGGAACTATGGCTACACCTTC.